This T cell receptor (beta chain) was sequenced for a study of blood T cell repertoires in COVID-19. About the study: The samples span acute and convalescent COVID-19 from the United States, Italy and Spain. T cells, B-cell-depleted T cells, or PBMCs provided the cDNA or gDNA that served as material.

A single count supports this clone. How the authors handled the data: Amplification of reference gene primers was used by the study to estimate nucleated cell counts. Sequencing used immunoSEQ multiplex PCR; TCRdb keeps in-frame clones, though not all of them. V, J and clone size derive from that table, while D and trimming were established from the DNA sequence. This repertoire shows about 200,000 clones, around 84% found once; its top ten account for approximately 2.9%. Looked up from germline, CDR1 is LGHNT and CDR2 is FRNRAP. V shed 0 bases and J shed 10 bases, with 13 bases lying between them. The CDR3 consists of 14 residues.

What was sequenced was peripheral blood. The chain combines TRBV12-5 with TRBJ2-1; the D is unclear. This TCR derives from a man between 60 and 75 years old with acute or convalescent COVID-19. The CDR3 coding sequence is TGTGCTAGTGGTTTGGTACCGATACCCGGGGAGCAGTTCTTC. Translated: CASGLVPIPGEQFF. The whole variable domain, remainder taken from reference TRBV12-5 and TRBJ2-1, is DARVTQTPRHKVTEMGQEVTMRCQPILGHNTVFWYRQTMMQGLELLAYFRNRAPLDDSGMPKDRFSAEMPDATLATLKIQPSEPRDSAVYFCASGLVPIPGEQFFGPGTRLTVL.